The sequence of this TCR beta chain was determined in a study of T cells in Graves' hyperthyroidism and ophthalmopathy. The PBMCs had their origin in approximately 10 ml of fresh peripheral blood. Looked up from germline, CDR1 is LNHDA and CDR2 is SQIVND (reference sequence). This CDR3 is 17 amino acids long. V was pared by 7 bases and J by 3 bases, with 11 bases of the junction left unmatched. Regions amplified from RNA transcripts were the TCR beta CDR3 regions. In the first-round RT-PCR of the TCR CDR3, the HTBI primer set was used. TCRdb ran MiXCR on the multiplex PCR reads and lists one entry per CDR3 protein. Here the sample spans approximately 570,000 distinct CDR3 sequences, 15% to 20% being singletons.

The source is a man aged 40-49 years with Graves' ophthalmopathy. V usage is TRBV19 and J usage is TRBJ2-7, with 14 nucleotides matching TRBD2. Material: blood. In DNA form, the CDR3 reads TGTGCCAGTACAGGGACTAGCGGGAGTAGTAACGGCTACGAGCAGTACTTC. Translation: CASTGTSGSSNGYEQYF.